The rows below give T cell receptor beta chains drawn from one sample of a study of CD8+ T cells in alopecia areata. TCRdb keeps only in-frame clones here, not all; method: immunoSEQ multiplex PCR. This table has 110,000 or so clones, approximately 59% appearing once. The specimen was CD8+ T cells sorted from blood, collected at week 4, from a patient treated with tofacitinib. The receptors originated from a human donor with alopecia areata. CDR3s include the opening cysteine and the closing phenylalanine or tryptophan. D genes are given only for firm matches. Only some rows state a clone size, as once, few, many or a class for expanded clones.

V gene	clone size	D gene	J gene	CDR3 protein	CDR3 DNA
TRBV27	few	NA	TRBJ2-1	CASSWGEYNEQFF	TGTGCCAGCAGTTGGGGAGAATACAATGAGCAGTTCTTC
TRBV4-1	NA	NA	TRBJ2-7	CASSQGQESYEQYF	TGCGCCAGCAGCCAAGGACAGGAGTCCTACGAGCAGTACTTC
TRBV29-1	NA	NA	TRBJ2-7	CSVFSGSYEQYF	TGCAGCGTATTCTCAGGCAGCTACGAGCAGTACTTC
TRBV20-1	NA	NA	TRBJ1-5	CSARPQHF	TGCAGTGCCCGGCCCCAGCATTTT
TRBV4-3	few	TRBD2	TRBJ2-7	CASSQEQRGMINEQYF	TGCGCCAGCAGCCAAGAGCAGCGGGGAATGATAAACGAGCAGTACTTC
TRBV27	NA	NA	TRBJ2-3	CASSAWDSTDTQYF	TGTGCCAGCAGTGCTTGGGACAGCACAGATACGCAGTATTTT
TRBV5-1	NA	NA	TRBJ1-1	CASSLWVDTEAFF	TGCGCCAGCAGCTTGTGGGTAGACACTGAAGCTTTCTTT
TRBV7-9	NA	NA	TRBJ2-5	CASSPPLSAFQETQYF	TGTGCCAGCAGCCCCCCGTTGTCAGCTTTCCAAGAGACCCAGTACTTC
TRBV19	NA	TRBD1	TRBJ1-2	CASSLGQGGYGYTF	TGTGCCAGTAGTCTCGGACAGGGCGGCTATGGCTACACCTTC
TRBV27	NA	NA	TRBJ2-7	CASSFTGNEQYF	TGTGCCAGCAGTTTCACGGGGAACGAGCAGTACTTC
TRBV30	few	TRBD2	TRBJ2-3	CAWSGLLAGGLLDTQYF	TGTGCCTGGAGTGGCCTACTAGCGGGGGGGCTCCTGGATACGCAGTATTTT
TRBV7-9	NA	NA	TRBJ2-5	CASSATKETQYF	TGTGCCAGCAGCGCGACTAAGGAGACCCAGTACTTC
TRBV7-9	NA	NA	TRBJ2-7	CASSASYEQYF	TGTGCCAGCAGCGCCAGCTACGAGCAGTACTTC
TRBV4-1	few	NA	TRBJ2-7	CASSPFGQGPFYEQYF	TGCGCCAGCAGCCCGTTCGGGCAGGGTCCCTTCTACGAGCAGTACTTC
TRBV6-6	NA	NA	TRBJ2-2	CASSSGELFF	TGTGCCAGCAGTTCCGGGGAGCTGTTTTTT
TRBV30	NA	NA	TRBJ2-7	CACLGHGEQYF	TGTGCCTGTTTGGGACACGGCGAGCAGTACTTC
TRBV4-2	NA	NA	TRBJ2-5	CATGTNQETQYF	TGTGCCACAGGGACCAACCAAGAGACCCAGTACTTC
TRBV7-9	few	NA	TRBJ2-3	CASSQGSDTQYF	TGTGCCAGCTCTCAGGGGTCAGATACGCAGTATTTT
TRBV11-2	NA	TRBD2	TRBJ2-4	CASSSRGGWGQYF	TGTGCCAGCAGCTCCCGCGGGGGGTGGGGTCAGTACTTC
TRBV30	few	NA	TRBJ1-6	CAWSVVGVNSPLHF	TGTGCCTGGAGTGTGGTCGGGGTCAATTCACCCCTCCACTTT
TRBV2	NA	NA	TRBJ2-7	CASSDPGLEYEQYF	TGTGCCAGCAGTGACCCAGGACTGGAGTACGAGCAGTACTTC
TRBV28	NA	NA	TRBJ1-2	CASSQDRGRESDYGYTF	TGTGCCAGCAGTCAGGACCGAGGAAGGGAATCTGACTATGGCTACACCTTC
TRBV4-3	NA	NA	TRBJ2-3	CASSQASSIDTQYF	TGCGCCAGCAGCCAAGCAAGTTCGATTGATACGCAGTATTTT
TRBV30	NA	NA	TRBJ1-1	CAWSRGETEAFF	TGTGCCTGGAGTAGAGGGGAGACTGAAGCTTTCTTT
TRBV13	NA	TRBD1	TRBJ2-7	CATKTPTGGPYEQYF	TGTGCCACAAAGACACCCACAGGGGGCCCCTACGAGCAGTACTTC
TRBV6-5	NA	NA	TRBJ1-1	CASSDPGDTEAFF	TGTGCCAGCAGCGACCCGGGGGACACTGAAGCTTTCTTT
TRBV4-3	few	NA	TRBJ1-2	CASSQDRAENYGYTF	TGCGCCAGCAGCCAAGATCGGGCAGAGAACTATGGCTACACCTTC
TRBV27	NA	NA	TRBJ2-7	CASSFKARPYEQYF	TGTGCCAGCAGTTTCAAGGCCAGACCATACGAGCAGTACTTC
TRBV25-1	NA	NA	TRBJ1-6	CASSPSFNSPLHF	TGTGCCAGCAGTCCCAGCTTTAATTCACCCCTCCACTTT
TRBV30	NA	NA	TRBJ1-5	CAWSAVGGSQPQHF	TGTGCCTGGAGTGCAGTTGGGGGTAGTCAGCCCCAGCATTTT
TRBV4-1	NA	NA	TRBJ1-1	CASSQLQSTEAFF	TGCGCCAGCAGCCAACTACAAAGCACTGAAGCTTTCTTT
TRBV29-1	once	NA	TRBJ2-5	CSVVVYDRQETQYF	TGCAGCGTTGTCGTTTATGACAGGCAAGAGACCCAGTACTTC
TRBV27	few	NA	TRBJ1-1	CASSSLSGRFAEAFF	TGTGCCAGCAGTTCCCTCTCAGGGAGGTTTGCTGAAGCTTTCTTT
TRBV5-1	NA	NA	TRBJ2-7	CASSSDRGQAFVEQYF	TGCGCCAGCAGCTCGGATCGGGGGCAGGCGTTTGTGGAGCAGTACTTC
TRBV5-4	NA	NA	TRBJ2-3	CASSLQRVNTDTQYF	TGTGCCAGCAGCTTGCAGCGGGTGAACACAGATACGCAGTATTTT
TRBV11-2	few	TRBD2	TRBJ2-5	CASSTGTSLQETQYF	TGTGCCAGCAGCACAGGGACTAGCCTCCAAGAGACCCAGTACTTC
TRBV12-5	NA	NA	TRBJ2-5	CASGLGGTQETQYF	TGTGCTAGTGGTTTGGGGGGGACCCAAGAGACCCAGTACTTC
TRBV30	few	NA	TRBJ2-1	CAWSPTNNEQFF	TGTGCCTGGAGTCCCACGAACAATGAGCAGTTCTTC
TRBV10-3	NA	NA	TRBJ2-5	CAISESRIQETQYF	TGTGCCATCAGTGAGTCGCGCATACAAGAGACCCAGTACTTC